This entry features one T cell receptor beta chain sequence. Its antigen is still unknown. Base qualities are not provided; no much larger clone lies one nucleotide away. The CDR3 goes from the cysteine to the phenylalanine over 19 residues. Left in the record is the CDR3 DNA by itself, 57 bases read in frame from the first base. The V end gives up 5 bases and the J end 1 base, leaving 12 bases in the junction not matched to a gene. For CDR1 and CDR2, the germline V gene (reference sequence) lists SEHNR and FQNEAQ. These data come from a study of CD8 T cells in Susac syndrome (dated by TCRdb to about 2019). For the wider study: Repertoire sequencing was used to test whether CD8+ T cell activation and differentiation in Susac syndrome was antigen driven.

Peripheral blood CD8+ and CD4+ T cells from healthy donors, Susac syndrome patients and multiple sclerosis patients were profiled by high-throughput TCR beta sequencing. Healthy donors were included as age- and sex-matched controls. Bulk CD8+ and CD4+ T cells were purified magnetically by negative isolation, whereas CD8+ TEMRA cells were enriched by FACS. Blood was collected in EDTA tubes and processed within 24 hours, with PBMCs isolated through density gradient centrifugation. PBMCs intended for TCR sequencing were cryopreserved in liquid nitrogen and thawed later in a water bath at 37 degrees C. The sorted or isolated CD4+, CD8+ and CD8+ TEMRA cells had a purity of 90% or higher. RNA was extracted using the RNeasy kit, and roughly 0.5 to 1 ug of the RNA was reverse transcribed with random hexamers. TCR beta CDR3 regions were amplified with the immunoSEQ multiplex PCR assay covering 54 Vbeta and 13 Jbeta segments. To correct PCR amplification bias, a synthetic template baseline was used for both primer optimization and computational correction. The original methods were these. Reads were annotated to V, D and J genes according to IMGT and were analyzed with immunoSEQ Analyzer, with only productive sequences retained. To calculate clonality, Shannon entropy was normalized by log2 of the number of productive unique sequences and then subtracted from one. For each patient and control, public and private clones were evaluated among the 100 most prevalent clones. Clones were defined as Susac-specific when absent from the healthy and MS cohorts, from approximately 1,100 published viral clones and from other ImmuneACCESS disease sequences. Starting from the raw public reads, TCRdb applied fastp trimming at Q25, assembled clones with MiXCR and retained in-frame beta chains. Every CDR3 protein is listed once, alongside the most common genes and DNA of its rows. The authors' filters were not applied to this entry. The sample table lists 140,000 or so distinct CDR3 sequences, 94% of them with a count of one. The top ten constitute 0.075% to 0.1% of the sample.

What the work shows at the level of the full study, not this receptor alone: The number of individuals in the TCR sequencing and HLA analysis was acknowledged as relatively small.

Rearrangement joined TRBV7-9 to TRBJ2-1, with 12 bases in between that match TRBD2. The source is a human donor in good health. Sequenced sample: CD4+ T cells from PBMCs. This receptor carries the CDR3 CASSPRGLAGGPSYNEQFF. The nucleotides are TGTGCCAGCAGCCCCCGTGGGCTAGCGGGAGGGCCTTCCTACAATGAGCAGTTCTTC.